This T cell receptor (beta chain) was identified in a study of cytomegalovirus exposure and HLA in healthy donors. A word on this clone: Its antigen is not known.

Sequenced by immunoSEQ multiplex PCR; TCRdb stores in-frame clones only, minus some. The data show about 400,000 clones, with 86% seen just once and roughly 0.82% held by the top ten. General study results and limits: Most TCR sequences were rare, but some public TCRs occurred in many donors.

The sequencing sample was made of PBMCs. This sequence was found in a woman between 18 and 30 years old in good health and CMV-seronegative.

The CDR3 DNA is TGTGCCAGCAGTTTGAAAGGGGATAGCTCCTACGAGCAGTACTTC. Translating it yields CASSLKGDSSYEQYF. The V and J genes are TRBV27 and TRBJ2-7; the D gene is possibly TRBD1 (5 bases). Per the germline V gene, CDR1 is MNHEY and CDR2 is SMNVEV (reference sequence). This CDR3 contains 15 residues. Deletions cut 3 bases from V and 0 bases from J, with 12 bases between.